The 11 T cell receptor beta chains in this list originate from one sample, sequenced in a study of blood T cells in healthy people across ages. Alongside a J-beta primer mix, a sample-barcoded 5' primer served in a second PCR lasting 7 to 11 cycles. TCRdb reanalysed the 5' RACE reads using MiXCR and keeps one entry per CDR3 protein. The sample gives roughly 680,000 distinct CDR3 sequences, roughly 50% of which show up once; 30% to 40% is in the top ten. The sample comprised blood. These receptor sequences come from a woman aged 60-70 years in good health.

The gene calls are TRBV18 and TRBJ2-2, with 11 bases matching TRBD2. CDR1 KGHSH and CDR2 LQKENI come from the germline V gene. The CDR3 is 15 residues long. The V segment lost 5 bases and the J segment 4 bases; nucleotides outside the gene matches: 3. This CDR3 is CASSFLAGGTGELFF. The CDR3, as DNA: TGTGCCAGCTCATTCCTAGCGGGAGGCACCGGGGAGCTGTTTTTT.

The CDR3 loop is CASVSGGSGYTF. For the CDR3, the DNA is TGTGCCAGCGTTAGTGGTGGGAGCGGCTACACCTTC. The chain joins TRBV12-3 or TRBV12-4 to TRBJ1-2, with D unclear. The V end was cut by 8 bases, the J end by 8 bases, with 15 bases between. The CDR3 extends over 12 amino acids.

The chain is built from TRBV7-7 and TRBJ2-5; maybe TRBD2 (6 bases). The germline gives CDR1 SSHAT, CDR2 FNYEAQ (reference sequence). V was trimmed by 5 bases and J by 5 bases, leaving 15 bases between them. This CDR3 is 14 amino acids long. DNA of the CDR3: TGTGCCAGCAGCCATGGAGGGGCAGGGGAGACCCAGTACTTC. This codes for CASSHGGAGETQYF.

This clonotype was detected only a few times. The rearrangement uses TRBV5-1 and TRBJ2-5; D might be TRBD1 (6 bases). Trimming cost V 0 bases and J 5 bases, with 14 bases left between them. The CDR3 is made up of 15 amino acids. Germline V gene sequence: CDR1 SGHRS, CDR2 YFSETQ. The CDR3 sequence is CASSLEDTGSETQYF. CDR3 coding DNA: TGCGCCAGCAGCTTGGAAGATACAGGGTCTGAGACCCAGTACTTC. The whole variable domain, remainder taken from reference TRBV5-1 and TRBJ2-5, is KAGVTQTPRYLIKTRGQQVTLSCSPISGHRSVSWYQQTPGQGLQFLFEYFSETQRNKGNFPGRFSGRQFSNSRSEMNVSTLELGDSALYLCASSLEDTGSETQYFGPGTRLLVL.

This clonotype occurred a few times. The chain couples TRBV2 to TRBJ2-1; 7 nucleotides line up with TRBD2. This CDR3 contains 15 residues. The germline V gene encodes CDR1 SNHLY and CDR2 FYNNEI. V gave up 3 bases and J gave up 2 bases; unmatched junction bases: 4. CDR3 sequence reads: CASSEGRGPYNEQFF. The CDR3 DNA is TGTGCCAGCAGTGAGGGGAGGGGTCCCTACAATGAGCAGTTCTTC.

The chain links TRBV5-1 to TRBJ2-7; tentatively, D is TRBD1 (5 bases). Trimming removed 4 bases at V and 4 bases at J, with 18 bases between. The length of the CDR3 is 15 residues. Germline V gives CDR1 SGHRS, CDR2 YFSETQ. The CDR3 DNA reads as TGCGCCAGCAGCCTGGACACCAATGTAGTTTACGAGCAGTACTTC. Translation: CASSLDTNVVYEQYF. The whole variable domain, remainder taken from reference TRBV5-1 and TRBJ2-7, is KAGVTQTPRYLIKTRGQQVTLSCSPISGHRSVSWYQQTPGQGLQFLFEYFSETQRNKGNFPGRFSGRQFSNSRSEMNVSTLELGDSALYLCASSLDTNVVYEQYFGPGTRLTVT.

The rearrangement joins TRBV20-1 to TRBJ2-3, with TRBD2 matching 12 bases. V lost 1 base, J lost 6 bases, and 5 bases stayed unmatched. The CDR3 is 15 residues long. Germline V gene lookup returns CDR1 DFQATT and CDR2 SNEGSKA (reference sequence). The CDR3 nucleotides are TGCAGTGCTAGAGGGCTAGCGGGAGGGGGGGATACGCAGTATTTT. Translated: CSARGLAGGGDTQYF.

In nucleotides, the CDR3 is TGTGCCAGCAGTTACTCGATCGGGGGTGAGGGCTACGAGCAGTACTTC. The encoded protein is CASSYSIGGEGYEQYF. This chain links TRBV6-6 with TRBJ2-5; possibly TRBD2 for D (6 bases). The last part of the DNA fits TRBJ2-7 better; the J call may be wrong. In germline, CDR1 is MNHNY, CDR2 SVGAGI (reference sequence). The CDR3 is made up of 16 amino acids.

Only a few counts were recorded for this clonotype. This chain links TRBV7-2 with TRBJ2-7; D is unresolved. Germline CDR1 and CDR2: SGHTA and FQGNSA. V was trimmed by 1 base and J by 3 bases, leaving 10 bases between them. The CDR3 sequence is 14 residues long. CDR3 residues: CASSLGRGYYEQYF. CDR3 coding DNA: TGTGCCAGCAGCTTAGGACGCGGTTACTACGAGCAGTACTTC.

The chain joins TRBV14 to TRBJ1-2; no firm D call. The V gene lost 0 bases and the J gene lost 2 bases, with 16 bases spanning the gap. The CDR3 spans 17 residues. Germline-derived CDR1 and CDR2 are SGHDN and FVKESK. The CDR3: CASSQDRGREVNYGYTF. CDR3 bases: TGTGCCAGCAGCCAAGATCGAGGGAGAGAAGTAAACTATGGCTACACCTTC.

The rearrangement joins TRBV6-2 or TRBV6-3 to TRBJ2-7; 10 bases map to TRBD2. With V trimmed by 2 bases and J by 2 bases, 6 bases remained unmatched. The CDR3 extends over 16 amino acids. Per the germline V gene, CDR1 is MNHEY and CDR2 is SVGEGT. The chain's CDR3 is CASSYGLAGATYEQYF. Written as DNA, the CDR3 is TGTGCCAGCAGTTACGGTCTAGCGGGGGCTACCTACGAGCAGTACTTC.